A single TCR beta chain is shown here with its context. In the authors' methods: For nucleated cells, counts were estimated from reference gene primer amplification. Profiled with immunoSEQ multiplex PCR; TCRdb holds only in-frame clones, not every one. The V and J calls and clone size were taken over from that table, and D and trimming were inferred from the DNA. The data contain a few hundred thousand clones, approximately 81% of them singletons. V lost 8 bases to trimming and J lost 4 bases, with 11 bases between them. The germline CDR1 and CDR2 sequences are SNHLY and FYNNEI. CDR3 size: 13 residues. These data belong to a study of blood T cell repertoires in COVID-19. Looking at the study overall: Samples came from the United States, Italy and Spain, spanning acute and convalescent COVID-19. PBMCs, B-cell-depleted T cells, or T cells were the source of the cDNA or gDNA that made up the material.

This clonotype was sampled from a man aged 40-50 years with acute or convalescent COVID-19. The chain carries TRBV2 and TRBJ1-4; D is ambiguous. Sequencing was done on a sample of peripheral blood. CDR3 protein: CASSRDHNEKLFF. CDR3 DNA: TGTGCCAGCTCCCGGGATCATAATGAAAAACTGTTTTTT.